What follows are 16 T cell receptor beta chains derived from one specimen sequenced in a study of cytomegalovirus exposure and HLA in healthy donors (dated by TCRdb to about 2017). To prepare the library, the immunoSEQ multiplex PCR assay was applied. TCRdb carries this immuneACCESS record with in-frame sequences only. Its versions omit some clonotypes, under half of them owing to an unresolved V gene in the studies checked, with the rest unexplained. Present in this sample are tens of thousands of clones, 90% to 95% of which were seen just once. The top ten clones comprise roughly 1.4% of the sample. Sequencing input: PBMCs. All receptors derive from a man between 18 and 35 years old in good health and CMV-seropositive.

This chain connects TRBV5-1 to TRBJ1-4, with a weak D call TRBD1 (6 bases). This CDR3 spans 15 amino acids. Deletions cut 0 bases from V and 5 bases from J, with 11 bases between. Germline V gene lookup returns CDR1 SGHRS and CDR2 YFSETQ. DNA of the CDR3: TGCGCCAGCAGCTTGGAGAGAACAGGGAATGAAAAACTGTTTTTT. This gives the protein CASSLERTGNEKLFF.

This rearrangement joins TRBV6-6 to TRBJ2-5; 7 bases line up with TRBD1. Per the germline V gene, CDR1 is MNHNY and CDR2 is SVGAGI (reference sequence). V shed 6 bases, J shed 5 bases, and the junction held 6 bases outside the gene matches. The CDR3 is 13 residues long. CDR3 loop: CASSKGARETQYF. The CDR3 DNA is TGTGCCAGCAGCAAGGGGGCGCGGGAGACCCAGTACTTC.

V is TRBV9 and J is TRBJ2-7, with D possibly TRBD2 on 6 matching bases. The CDR3 covers 12 residues. From germline, CDR1 is SGDLS and CDR2 YYNGEE. V lost 5 bases and J lost 6, with 12 bases in between. The CDR3 reads CASSQLASEQYF. CDR3 coding DNA: TGTGCCAGCAGTCAACTAGCCTCCGAGCAGTACTTC. The entire variable domain, with the rest obtained from reference TRBV9 and TRBJ2-7, is as follows: DSGVTQTPKHLITATGQRVTLRCSPRSGDLSVYWYQQSLDQGLQFLIQYYNGEERAKGNILERFSAQQFPDLHSELNLSSLELGDSALYFCASSQLASEQYFGPGTRLTVT.

V and J are TRBV6-5 and TRBJ2-7; tentative D call: TRBD1 (6 bases). Looked up from germline, CDR1 is MNHEY and CDR2 is SVGAGI. The CDR3 is made up of 14 amino acids. V was clipped by 0 bases and J by 6 bases, with 12 bases between them. The CDR3 sequence is CASSYSAGVGEQYF. In DNA form, the CDR3 reads TGTGCCAGCAGTTACTCGGCAGGGGTGGGCGAGCAGTACTTC.

In nucleotides, the CDR3 is TGTGCCAGCGAAGGGACAGGGTATGGCTACACCTTC. This translates into CASEGTGYGYTF. The chain couples TRBV28 to TRBJ1-2; TRBD1 agrees at 9 bases. CDR3 size: 12 residues. CDR1 and CDR2 from the germline V gene are MDHEN and SYDVKM. Unmatched junction bases numbered 3, after V lost 8 bases and J lost 5 bases.

V usage is TRBV6-1 and J usage is TRBJ1-2; D gene ambiguous. The germline V gene has CDR1 MNHNS and CDR2 SASEGT. Trimming left V 1 base short and J 4 bases short, with 19 bases between. The CDR3 loop spans 17 amino acids. DNA for the CDR3: TGTGCCAGCAGTGAAGATCTCTCGTATGTCGGTCTCTATGGCTACACCTTC. Translation gives CASSEDLSYVGLYGYTF.

The V and J genes are TRBV6-5 and TRBJ1-6; D not certain. Germline lookup yields CDR1 MNHEY and CDR2 SVGAGI. The ends were cut back, 2 bases at V and 0 bases at J, with 5 bases in the middle. CDR3 length: 15 amino acids. CDR3 sequence (DNA): TGTGCCAGCAGTTACGGGAGCTCCTATAATTCACCCCTCCACTTT. Protein: CASSYGSSYNSPLHF.

The chain is built from TRBV19 and TRBJ1-5; D is undetermined. The germline gives CDR1 LNHDA, CDR2 SQIVND (reference sequence). The CDR3 length is 14 residues. The germline V and J ends were trimmed by 3 bases and 1 base, with 7 bases remaining between them. The CDR3 loop is CASSIGDSNQPQHF. CDR3 DNA sequence: TGTGCCAGTAGTATCGGAGACAGCAATCAGCCCCAGCATTTT.

The V gene is TRBV5-4, the J gene TRBJ2-3, with 7 positions matching TRBD1. Germline assignment: CDR1 SGHNT and CDR2 YYREEE (reference sequence). The CDR3 is 16 amino acids. J gave up 3 bases and V 3 bases, and 10 bases lay outside the gene matches. The CDR3 DNA reads TGTGCCAGCAGCTCGAACACGGGACAGAGAACAGATACGCAGTATTTT. It is translated as CASSSNTGQRTDTQYF.

J is TRBJ1-5 and V is TRBV19, with D possibly being TRBD1 (6 bases). Germline CDR1 LNHDA, CDR2 SQIVND (reference sequence). The CDR3 length is 15 residues. Trimming took 6 bases from V and 3 from J, leaving 15 bases between them. The CDR3 spells CASRLGQTHNQPQHF. The DNA for the CDR3 is TGTGCCAGTAGACTCGGACAGACGCACAATCAGCCCCAGCATTTT.

The V gene is TRBV18, the J gene TRBJ2-3, with 7 bases lining up with TRBD1. This CDR3 comprises 16 residues. Per the germline V gene, CDR1 is KGHSH and CDR2 is LQKENI. The J segment lost 0 bases and the V segment lost 3 bases, leaving 6 bases of the junction unmatched. As DNA, the CDR3 is TGTGCCAGCTCACCTATTACAGGGGCTAGCACAGATACGCAGTATTTT. Translated: CASSPITGASTDTQYF.

The genes are TRBV5-5 and TRBJ1-2; D perhaps matches TRBD1 (6 bases). Germline V gene data show CDR1 as SGHKS and CDR2 as YYEKEE (reference sequence). V lost 0 bases, J lost 7 bases, and 10 bases lay in between. This CDR3 is built from 13 residues. The CDR3, as DNA: TGTGCCAGCAGCTTGGACGGGGGGCCTGGCTACACCTTC. Encoded protein: CASSLDGGPGYTF.

This chain uses TRBV6-6 with TRBJ1-1, with 8 bases fitting TRBD1. The CDR3 is made up of 13 amino acids. V gave up 6 bases and J gave up 5 bases; unmatched junction bases: 5. Germline assignment: CDR1 MNHNY and CDR2 SVGAGI (reference sequence). The CDR3 is CASRDRDVTEAFF. CDR3 coding DNA: TGTGCCAGCAGGGACAGGGACGTTACTGAAGCTTTCTTT.

The table lists this clone with a count of one. The chain is built from TRBV20-1 and TRBJ2-1, with D maybe TRBD1 (5 bases). The germline V gene has CDR1 DFQATT and CDR2 SNEGSKA (reference sequence). Trimming shortened V by 5 bases and J by 15 bases, and 17 bases separated the two germline ends. The CDR3 totals 11 residues. This CDR3 is CSARPLEQGFF. DNA for the CDR3: TGCAGTGCTCGCCCTCTGGAGCAGGGGTTCTTC.

V usage is TRBV5-1 and J usage is TRBJ2-1, with 15 nucleotides matching TRBD2. From germline, CDR1 is SGHRS and CDR2 YFSETQ. The CDR3 length is 19 residues. V shed 4 bases and J 1 base; nucleotides not matched to a gene: 9. The CDR3 loop reads CASSGAGTSGRPSYNEQFF. DNA for the CDR3: TGCGCCAGCAGCGGGGCCGGGACTAGCGGGAGGCCTTCCTACAATGAGCAGTTCTTC.

The chain carries TRBV5-4 and TRBJ1-3; D possibly corresponds to TRBD1 (6 bases). The CDR3 contains 16 residues. Trimming shortened V by 0 bases and J by 4 bases, and 14 bases separated the two germline ends. CDR1 and CDR2 (germline): SGHNT, YYREEE (reference sequence). This CDR3 reads CASSLDLTGGGNTIYF. The CDR3 nucleotides read TGTGCCAGCAGCTTGGATCTGACGGGGGGCGGAAACACCATATATTTT.